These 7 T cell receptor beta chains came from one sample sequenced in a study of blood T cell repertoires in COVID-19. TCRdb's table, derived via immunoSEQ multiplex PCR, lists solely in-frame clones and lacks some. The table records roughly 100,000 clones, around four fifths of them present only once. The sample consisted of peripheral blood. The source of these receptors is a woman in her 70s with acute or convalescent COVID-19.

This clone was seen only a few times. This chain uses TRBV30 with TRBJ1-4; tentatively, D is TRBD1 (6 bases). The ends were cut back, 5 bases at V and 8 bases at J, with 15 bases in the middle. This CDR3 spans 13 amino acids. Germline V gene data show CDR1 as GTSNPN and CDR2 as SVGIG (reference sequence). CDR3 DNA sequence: TGTGCCTGGGCCGGACAGAGGGACGAAAAACTGTTTTTT. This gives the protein CAWAGQRDEKLFF.

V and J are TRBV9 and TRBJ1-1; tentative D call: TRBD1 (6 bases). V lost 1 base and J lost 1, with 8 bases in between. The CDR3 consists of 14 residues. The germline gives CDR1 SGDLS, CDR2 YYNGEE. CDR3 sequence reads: CASSVTGQNTEAFF. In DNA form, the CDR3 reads TGTGCCAGCAGCGTAACGGGACAGAACACTGAAGCTTTCTTT.

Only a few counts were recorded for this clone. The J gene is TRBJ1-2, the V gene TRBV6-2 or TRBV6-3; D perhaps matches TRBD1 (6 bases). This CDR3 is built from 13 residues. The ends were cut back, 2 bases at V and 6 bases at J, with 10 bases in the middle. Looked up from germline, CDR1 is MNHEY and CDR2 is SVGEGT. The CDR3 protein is CASSYRDTHGYTF. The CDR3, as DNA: TGTGCCAGCAGTTACCGGGACACCCATGGCTACACCTTC.

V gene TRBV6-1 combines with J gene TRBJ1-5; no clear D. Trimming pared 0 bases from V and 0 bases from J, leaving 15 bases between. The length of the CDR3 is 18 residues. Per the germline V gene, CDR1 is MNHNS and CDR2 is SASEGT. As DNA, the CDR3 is TGTGCCAGCAGTGAAGCGCTAGGCCAATCGAATAGCAATCAGCCCCAGCATTTT. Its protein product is CASSEALGQSNSNQPQHF.

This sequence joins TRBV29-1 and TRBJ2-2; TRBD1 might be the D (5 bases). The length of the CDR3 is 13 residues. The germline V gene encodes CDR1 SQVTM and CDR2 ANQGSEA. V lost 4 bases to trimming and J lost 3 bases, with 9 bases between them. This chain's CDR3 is CSVGVGDTGELFF. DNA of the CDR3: TGCAGCGTTGGAGTAGGGGACACCGGGGAGCTGTTTTTT.

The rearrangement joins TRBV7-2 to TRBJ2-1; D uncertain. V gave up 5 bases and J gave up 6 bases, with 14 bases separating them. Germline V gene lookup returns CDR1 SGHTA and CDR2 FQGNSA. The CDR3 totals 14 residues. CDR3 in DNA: TGTGCCAGCAGCCCCTTTGTAACCGGCAATGAGCAGTTCTTC. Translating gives CASSPFVTGNEQFF.

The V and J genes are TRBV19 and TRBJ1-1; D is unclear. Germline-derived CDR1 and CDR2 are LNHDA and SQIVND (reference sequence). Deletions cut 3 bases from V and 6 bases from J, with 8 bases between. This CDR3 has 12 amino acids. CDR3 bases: TGTGCCAGTAGTATGAGGGTGGCTGAAGCTTTCTTT. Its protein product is CASSMRVAEAFF.